This T cell receptor beta chain is from a study of CD8+ T cells in alopecia areata. About the study: The study gave treated patients oral tofacitinib at 5 to 10 mg twice daily.

General study points: Sequencing of scalp samples also captures resident alphabeta T cells of normal skin. Especially in alopecia totalis/universalis, lesional scalp showed greater clonality than normal scalp did.

Germline V gene lookup returns CDR1 SEHNR and CDR2 FQNEAQ (reference sequence). Trimming shortened V by 6 bases and J by 3 bases, and 9 bases separated the two germline ends. The CDR3 loop spans 12 amino acids. Notes on this clone: Its antigen is not identified. The same CDR3 also results from other DNA sequences found in this sample.

Sequencing templates came from extracted RNA that was reverse transcribed into cDNA. Repertoires were generated with immunoSEQ multiplex PCR, while TCRdb's copy carries only in-frame clones and drops some. Here the sample spans around 140,000 clones, over 70% being singletons. The rearrangement links TRBV7-9 to TRBJ2-7; D is unresolved. The sample here was CD8+ T cells sorted from blood, taken at week 0. The TCR originated in a human donor with alopecia areata. The CDR3 loop is CASSPDGYEQYF. CDR3 sequence (DNA): TGTGCCAGCAGTCCCGACGGCTACGAGCAGTACTTC.